This T cell receptor beta chain appears in the sequencing data of a study of cytomegalovirus exposure and HLA in healthy donors. About the study: When 350 to 500 donors were genotyped, 81% of them were found to fall in the Caucasian-associated ancestry cluster. Study-level results: Later analysis reportedly placed an Asian-associated ancestry cluster below the roughly 680-donor mean in N-insertions.

A multiplex PCR was run with 60 Vbeta primers and 13 Jbeta primers. The protocol was immunoSEQ multiplex PCR, while the TCRdb copy is restricted to in-frame clones and leaves out a portion. This table holds 150,000 or so clones, roughly 80% found once. CDR3 length: 12 residues. Trimming left V 7 bases short and J 7 bases short, with 10 bases between. The germline CDR1 and CDR2 sequences are SNHLY and FYNNEI. Notes on this clone: Antigen specificity is unknown.

Sequencing input: PBMCs. This receptor was obtained from a woman aged 40 to 50 in good health and CMV-seronegative. The genes are TRBV2 and TRBJ1-4; D is possibly TRBD1 (6 bases). CDR3 sequence reads: CASTGGGEKLFF. CDR3 bases: TGTGCCAGCACGGGGGGCGGTGAAAAACTGTTTTTT.